Listed here are 27 T cell receptor beta chains from one sample, sequenced in a study of blood T cell repertoires in COVID-19 (TCRdb year 2020). Library preparation was by the immunoSEQ multiplex PCR assay. The clones in this table, taken by TCRdb from immuneACCESS, are in-frame only. Not every clone is retained; where verified, under half of the shortfall comes from an unresolved V gene, and the cause of the rest is unknown. A total of fewer than 85,000 clones appear in this sample, roughly 89% of them only once. The leading ten clones occupy about 4.8% of the sample. What was sequenced was peripheral blood. The receptors come from a man aged 45-65 years with active COVID-19.

This chain uses TRBV27 with TRBJ2-5, with 7 bases lining up with TRBD1. The CDR3 length is 13 residues. CDR1 is MNHEY and CDR2 is SMNVEV in the germline V gene (reference sequence). V was clipped by 5 bases and J by 2 bases; unmatched bases: 2. The CDR3 here is CASSLRGQETQYF. The CDR3 coding sequence is TGTGCCAGCAGTCTCAGGGGGCAAGAGACCCAGTACTTC.

The chain carries TRBV20-1 and TRBJ2-5; perhaps TRBD2 as D (5 bases). CDR1 is DFQATT, CDR2 SNEGSKA, per germline (reference sequence). V lost 3 bases to trimming and J lost 0 bases, with 11 bases between them. The length of the CDR3 is 14 residues. The DNA for the CDR3 is TGCAGTGCTAGTGTCAGGACTTACCAAGAGACCCAGTACTTC. Its translation is CSASVRTYQETQYF.

The V and J genes are TRBV19 and TRBJ1-2; perhaps TRBD1 as D (6 bases). Trimming stripped 4 bases from V and 3 bases from J, with 6 bases between. Germline CDR1 is LNHDA and CDR2 is SQIVND (reference sequence). The CDR3 runs 12 residues. The CDR3 reads CASSTGDYGYTF. The CDR3 nucleotides read TGTGCCAGTAGTACAGGGGACTATGGCTACACCTTC.

This clone has a handful of counts. This sequence joins TRBV2 and TRBJ1-6; weak D call: TRBD1 (5 bases). Germline V gene sequence: CDR1 SNHLY, CDR2 FYNNEI. This CDR3 comprises 15 residues. V dropped 5 bases and J dropped 5 bases, with 13 bases sitting between them. This chain's CDR3 is CASSSLGTNNSPLHF. CDR3 nucleotides: TGTGCCAGCAGTTCCCTCGGGACTAATAATTCACCCCTCCACTTT.

The chain links TRBV6-2 or TRBV6-3 to TRBJ2-7; 7 bases map to TRBD2. The germline V gene has CDR1 MNHEY and CDR2 SVGEGT. This CDR3 region has 16 residues. V shed 4 bases, J shed 5 bases, and the junction held 14 bases outside the gene matches. The CDR3 DNA reads TGTGCCAGCAGTTTACACCGTCGGGGGGAGTTTCACGAGCAGTACTTC. Translating it yields CASSLHRRGEFHEQYF.

This chain joins TRBV10-3 and TRBJ2-7; a weak D match, TRBD2 (7 bases). Between the trimmed V and J ends, which lost 7 bases and 1 base, there was a span of 20 bases. Per germline, CDR1 ENHRY and CDR2 SYGVKD. This CDR3 has 16 residues. The CDR3 region has the DNA TGTGCCATCACCGGAAGGGGGGGCGAGAATTCCTACGAGCAGTACTTC. It codes for CAITGRGGENSYEQYF.

CDR3: CSVLGTLGIIGYNEQFF. CDR3 DNA sequence: TGCAGCGTTTTGGGGACACTAGGGATTATTGGTTACAATGAGCAGTTCTTC. This rearrangement joins TRBV29-1 to TRBJ2-1; possible D gene TRBD1, 6 bases. V lost 5 bases to trimming and J lost 4 bases, with 24 bases between them. Germline CDR1 SQVTM, CDR2 ANQGSEA. The CDR3 is 17 amino acids.

The CDR3: CASSLRIAMNTEAFF. The DNA of the CDR3 is TGTGCCAGCAGCTTACGTATAGCGATGAACACTGAAGCTTTCTTT. The genes are TRBV11-3 and TRBJ1-1; no clear D gene. Trimming cost V 2 bases and J 0 bases, with 10 bases left between them. The CDR3 covers 15 residues. Germline V gene data show CDR1 as SGHNT and CDR2 as YENEEA. Full variable domain (outside the CDR3, taken from reference TRBV11-3 and TRBJ1-1): EAGVVQSPRYKIIEKKQPVAFWCNPISGHNTLYWYLQNLGQGPELLIRYENEEAVDDSQLPKDRFSAERLKGVDSTLKIQPAELGDSAVYLCASSLRIAMNTEAFFGQGTRLTVV.

The chain joins TRBV28 to TRBJ2-2, with D unclear. The V and J ends lost 5 bases and 6 bases respectively, with 13 bases between them. CDR3 length: 14 residues. Germline assignment: CDR1 MDHEN and CDR2 SYDVKM. The CDR3 here is CASSRGGTAGELFF. In DNA, the CDR3 is TGTGCCAGCAGTCGAGGCGGAACCGCCGGGGAGCTGTTTTTT. Complete variable domain (other parts from reference TRBV28 and TRBJ2-2): DVKVTQSSRYLVKRTGEKVFLECVQDMDHENMFWYRQDPGLGLRLIYFSYDVKMKEKGDIPEGYSVSREKKERFSLILESASTNQTSMYLCASSRGGTAGELFFGEGSRLTVL.

This chain joins TRBV24-1 and TRBJ2-7; TRBD2 agrees at 10 bases. This CDR3 has 16 residues. Germline CDR1 is KGHDR and CDR2 is SFDVKD. The ends lost 4 bases at V and 2 bases at J; junction bases unmatched: 7. The DNA of the CDR3 is TGTGCCACCAGTGACCTCATAGCGGGGGGAGCCTACGAGCAGTACTTC. Its protein product is CATSDLIAGGAYEQYF.

The CDR3 sequence: CASSLGTGYDYGYTF. In DNA form, the CDR3 reads TGTGCCAGTAGTCTCGGGACAGGGTATGACTATGGCTACACCTTC. V is TRBV19 and J is TRBJ1-2, with 9 bases identical to TRBD1. The CDR3 loop spans 15 amino acids. V shed 5 bases, J shed 3 bases, and the junction held 7 bases outside the gene matches. CDR1 LNHDA and CDR2 SQIVND come from the germline V gene (reference sequence).

The rearrangement joins TRBV12-5 to TRBJ2-3; 10 nucleotides align to TRBD1. Unmatched junction bases numbered 2, after V lost 6 bases and J lost 5 bases. The CDR3 is 13 amino acids. Germline V lookup: CDR1 LGHNT, CDR2 FRNRAP. The CDR3: CASGRTGGDTQYF. The CDR3 nucleotides are TGTGCTAGTGGCCGGACAGGGGGAGATACGCAGTATTTT.

This clone was recorded only once. The chain recombines TRBV7-8 with TRBJ2-7; 14 nucleotides align to TRBD2. The CDR3 consists of 19 residues. V lost 2 bases and J lost 1; bases outside the gene matches: 10. The germline gives CDR1 SGHVS, CDR2 FQNEAQ. The CDR3 DNA reads as TGTGCCAGCAGCTTAAGTACCGCCGGGACTAGCGGGAGATCCTACGAGCAGTACTTC. Protein product: CASSLSTAGTSGRSYEQYF.

This sequence joins TRBV6-4 and TRBJ1-2, with D hard to call. The germline V gene encodes CDR1 MRHNA and CDR2 SNTAGT. CDR3 length: 15 amino acids. Trimming pared 6 bases from V and 7 bases from J, leaving 21 bases between. The CDR3 protein is CASSLTPSGELGYTF. As DNA, the CDR3 is TGTGCCAGCAGCCTTACCCCATCCGGGGAGCTTGGCTACACCTTC.

The chain has TRBV7-8 and TRBJ2-1; 13 positions agree with TRBD2. CDR1 SGHVS and CDR2 FQNEAQ come from the germline V gene. The trim removed 0 bases at V and 10 bases at J, leaving 6 bases unmatched. This CDR3 contains 16 residues. CDR3: CASSLAQLAGGYEQFF. CDR3 nucleotides: TGTGCCAGCAGCTTAGCGCAACTAGCGGGAGGGTACGAGCAGTTCTTC.

This chain uses TRBV19 with TRBJ1-1; D might be TRBD1 (5 bases). Trimming took 5 bases from V and 2 from J, leaving 12 bases between them. CDR1 is LNHDA, CDR2 SQIVND, per germline (reference sequence). The CDR3 has 14 amino acids. The CDR3: CASSGRATNTEAFF. CDR3 in DNA: TGTGCCAGTAGTGGCAGGGCTACTAACACTGAAGCTTTCTTT.

This chain links TRBV19 with TRBJ2-7, with TRBD2 matching over 10 bases. This CDR3 region has 15 residues. Germline V lookup: CDR1 LNHDA, CDR2 SQIVND (reference sequence). V shed 6 bases and J 0 bases; nucleotides not matched to a gene: 5. CDR3 sequence (DNA): TGTGCCAGTAGCCAGCGGGAGGGGTCCTCCTACGAGCAGTACTTC. This codes for CASSQREGSSYEQYF. Variable domain in full (rest from reference TRBV19 and TRBJ2-7): DGGITQSPKYLFRKEGQNVTLSCEQNLNHDAMYWYRQDPGQGLRLIYYSQIVNDFQKGDIAEGYSVSREKKESFPLTVTSAQKNPTAFYLCASSQREGSSYEQYFGPGTRLTVT.

The J gene is TRBJ1-2, the V gene TRBV28; 7 nucleotides match TRBD1. The CDR3 runs 13 residues. Germline trimming cut 3 bases from V and 4 bases from J; bases unmatched to any gene: 2. Germline loops: CDR1 MDHEN, CDR2 SYDVKM. CDR3 in DNA: TGTGCCAGCAGTTTGGGACAGCTCTATGGCTACACCTTC. As protein: CASSLGQLYGYTF.

The chain links TRBV9 to TRBJ2-1, with TRBD2 matching 9 bases. The CDR3 runs to 16 residues. The V segment lost 0 bases and the J segment 9 bases; nucleotides outside the gene matches: 10. Germline CDR1 is SGDLS and CDR2 is YYNGEE. The DNA for the CDR3 is TGTGCCAGCAGCGTAGACGGCGGGGGGGCCCACCGTGAGCAGTTCTTC. Its translation: CASSVDGGGAHREQFF.

The genes are TRBV6-6 and TRBJ2-3, with unresolved D. Trimming took off 5 bases at V and 7 bases at J, with 10 bases between the two ends. Germline CDR1 is MNHNY and CDR2 is SVGAGI (reference sequence). The CDR3 is made up of 12 amino acids. CDR3 amino acids: CASSTSENTQYF. CDR3 nucleotides: TGTGCCAGCAGTACGTCAGAAAATACGCAGTATTTT.

V and J are TRBV5-1 and TRBJ1-1; no definite D call. Germline V lookup: CDR1 SGHRS, CDR2 YFSETQ. The CDR3 runs 16 residues. V shed 0 bases and J shed 0 bases, with 12 bases lying between them. The CDR3 loop reads CASSLAPTRLNTEAFF. The CDR3 DNA is TGCGCCAGCAGCTTGGCCCCGACAAGGTTGAACACTGAAGCTTTCTTT.

CDR3 residues: CASSFGSGRASSYNEQFF. CDR3 in DNA: TGTGCCAGCAGTTTCGGCAGCGGGAGGGCGAGCTCCTACAATGAGCAGTTCTTC. The V gene is TRBV28, the J gene TRBJ2-1; 10 bases line up with TRBD2. The germline V gene encodes CDR1 MDHEN and CDR2 SYDVKM. The CDR3 runs 18 residues. With V trimmed by 3 bases and J by 0 bases, 8 bases remained unmatched.

This rearrangement joins TRBV6-2 or TRBV6-3 to TRBJ1-6; D ambiguous. The CDR3 sequence is 14 residues long. Germline CDR1 reads MNHEY; CDR2 reads SVGEGT. The V and J ends lost 6 bases and 8 bases respectively, with 14 bases between them. The CDR3 loop reads CASSYRGGDSPLHF. In DNA form, the CDR3 reads TGTGCCAGCAGCTATCGGGGTGGCGATTCACCCCTCCACTTT.

The rearrangement links TRBV18 to TRBJ2-2; the match to TRBD2 covers 7 bases. Germline V lookup: CDR1 KGHSH, CDR2 LQKENI. Trimming at V came to 6 bases and at J to 4 bases, leaving 2 bases not matched to a gene. The CDR3 covers 13 residues. The CDR3, as DNA: TGTGCCAGCTCCGGCGGGAGCACCGGGGAGCTGTTTTTT. It yields the protein CASSGGSTGELFF.

The chain couples TRBV4-1 to TRBJ1-4; D unresolved. This CDR3 comprises 14 residues. Germline V CDR1 and CDR2: MGHRA, YSYEKL. V was cut by 3 bases and J by 8 bases, with 13 bases left in between. CDR3 in amino acids: CASSQVYFGEKLFF. Here the CDR3 DNA reads TGCGCCAGCAGCCAGGTCTATTTCGGGGAAAAACTGTTTTTT.

The J gene is TRBJ1-2, the V gene TRBV5-1; no firm D call. Germline V CDR1 and CDR2: SGHRS, YFSETQ. This CDR3 is built from 13 residues. The V end lost 1 base, the J end lost 6 bases, and 10 bases lay between the germline ends. The CDR3 loop reads CASSLQALDGYTF. The CDR3 DNA is TGCGCCAGCAGCTTGCAGGCGTTGGATGGCTACACCTTC. The entire variable domain, with the rest obtained from reference TRBV5-1 and TRBJ1-2, is as follows: KAGVTQTPRYLIKTRGQQVTLSCSPISGHRSVSWYQQTPGQGLQFLFEYFSETQRNKGNFPGRFSGRQFSNSRSEMNVSTLELGDSALYLCASSLQALDGYTFGSGTRLTVV.

The rearrangement uses TRBV28 and TRBJ1-2, with 7 positions matching TRBD1. The CDR3 covers 14 residues. The V gene end was trimmed by 8 bases and the J gene end by 2 bases; junction bases not matched to a gene: 8. CDR1 is MDHEN and CDR2 is SYDVKM in the germline V gene. CDR3 coding DNA: TGTGCCAGCGTCCCGGGGGACAGAAACTATGGCTACACCTTC. This sequence encodes CASVPGDRNYGYTF.